Below, one TCR beta chain is given with its context. The antigen remains undetermined. Running of the v3.0 immunoSEQ assay took place at survey level. Generated by immunoSEQ multiplex PCR, the TCRdb table keeps only in-frame clones and is missing some. The sample comprises some 28,000 clones, roughly 80% of which are singletons, and approximately 7% rests with the top ten. This sample was taken from a study of long-term antiretroviral therapy in people with HIV. Study findings and constraints: Diversity went up after ART and still fell short of transplant donor controls.

CDR3 size: 14 residues. CDR1 is SGHNT, CDR2 YENEEA, per germline. Trimming stripped 0 bases from V and 8 bases from J, with 12 bases between. This specimen consisted of unsorted PBMCs, obtained 0.3 years after starting antiretroviral therapy. The TCR comes from a middle-aged man with HIV. The V and J genes are TRBV11-3 and TRBJ2-3, with D unclear. In DNA form, the CDR3 reads TGTGCCAGCAGCTTAGATCCCCAAGCTGGTACGCAGTATTTT. It encodes CASSLDPQAGTQYF.